Presented here are 7 T cell receptor beta chains from one specimen sequenced in a study of T cells in localized non-small cell lung cancer. The table came from immunoSEQ multiplex PCR; TCRdb's copy has only in-frame clones and leaves some out. The sample comprises about 59,000 clones, approximately 91% of which are singletons, and about 20% rests with the top ten. This specimen was peripheral blood, taken before any cancer treatment. All receptors come from a man between 40 and 70 years old with stage I lung adenocarcinoma.

The V and J genes are TRBV18 and TRBJ2-3, with D perhaps being TRBD1 or TRBD2 (5 bases each). Trimming left V 9 bases short and J 5 bases short, with 15 bases between. The CDR3 is 13 residues long. Germline-derived CDR1 and CDR2 are KGHSH and LQKENI. Here the CDR3 DNA reads TGTGCCAGTACCAGAGTGGGGGAAGATACGCAGTATTTT. Amino acid sequence: CASTRVGEDTQYF. The full variable domain, in which reference TRBV18 and TRBJ2-3 provide the parts outside the CDR3, is NAGVMQNPRHLVRRRGQEARLRCSPMKGHSHVYWYRQLPEEGLKFMVYLQKENIIDESGMPKERFSAEFPKEGPSILRIQQVVRGDSAAYFCASTRVGEDTQYFGPGTRLTVL.

V usage is TRBV7-8 and J usage is TRBJ2-5; 8 bases match TRBD1. V lost 5 bases, J lost 1 base, and 3 bases stayed unmatched. CDR1 and CDR2 from the germline V gene are SGHVS and FQNEAQ. CDR3 size: 14 residues. The CDR3 nucleotides are TGTGCCAGCAGCCCCGGGACAGGCCAAGAGACCCAGTACTTC. Translating gives CASSPGTGQETQYF.

The chain has TRBV7-2 and TRBJ2-2, with D tentatively TRBD2 (6 bases). The germline V gene has CDR1 SGHTA and CDR2 FQGNSA. V was clipped by 3 bases and J by 4 bases, with 9 bases between them. The CDR3 is 14 amino acids. CDR3 sequence: CASSFGTFTGELFF. CDR3 DNA sequence: TGTGCCAGCAGCTTCGGGACTTTCACCGGGGAGCTGTTTTTT.

V is TRBV28 and J is TRBJ1-2, with D perhaps TRBD1 (5 bases). CDR1 and CDR2 from the germline V gene are MDHEN and SYDVKM. The ends were cut back, 1 base at V and 4 bases at J, with 10 bases in the middle. CDR3 length: 14 amino acids. This chain's CDR3 is CASSLYGGFYGYTF. The CDR3 DNA follows: TGTGCCAGCAGTTTATATGGGGGATTCTATGGCTACACCTTC.

The V and J genes are TRBV5-1 and TRBJ1-4, with D uncertain. Germline values: CDR1 SGHRS, CDR2 YFSETQ. V lost 3 bases to trimming and J lost 3 bases, with 9 bases between them. The CDR3 length is 14 residues. The DNA for the CDR3 is TGCGCCAGCAGCTCTAGGGCGGCTAATGAAAAACTGTTTTTT. Amino acid sequence: CASSSRAANEKLFF.

The chain's CDR3 is CASSLATGSVETQYF. The CDR3 DNA is TGTGCCAGCAGCTTAGCGACAGGTAGTGTCGAGACCCAGTACTTC. The chain combines TRBV11-2 with TRBJ2-5; D may be TRBD1 (6 bases). This CDR3 is built from 15 residues. The germline CDR1 and CDR2 sequences are SGHAT and FQNNGV. Trimming cost V 1 base and J 5 bases, with 14 bases left between them.

The rearrangement uses TRBV7-9 and TRBJ2-1; D uncertain. This CDR3 contains 13 residues. The V gene's germline CDR1 is SEHNR and CDR2 FQNEAQ (reference sequence). V was clipped by 0 bases and J by 8 bases, with 8 bases between them. The CDR3: CASSLASGDEQFF. The DNA for the CDR3 is TGTGCCAGCAGCTTAGCGTCCGGAGATGAGCAGTTCTTC.